This TCR beta chain was recovered during a study of T cell responses to AZD1222 COVID-19 vaccine. Notes on the study in general: Across the whole spike, CD4 TCRs peaked at regions 160-218 and 743-854.

Sequencing was performed with immunoSEQ multiplex PCR; in TCRdb, only in-frame clones are kept and a portion is missing. This table has roughly 100,000 clones, about nine tenths appearing once. V was clipped by 6 bases and J by 10 bases, with 13 bases between them. The CDR3 totals 11 residues. Germline V gives CDR1 KGHSH, CDR2 LQKENI. A word on this clone: Its antigen remains unknown.

Source: peripheral blood, taken on day 0 of AZD1222 vaccination. This receptor was identified in an adult in good health. The chain uses TRBV18 and TRBJ2-7; D is possibly TRBD1 or TRBD2 (5 bases each). The CDR3 coding sequence is TGTGCCAGCTCGGCAGAGGGGTTCCAGTACTTC. Amino acids: CASSAEGFQYF.